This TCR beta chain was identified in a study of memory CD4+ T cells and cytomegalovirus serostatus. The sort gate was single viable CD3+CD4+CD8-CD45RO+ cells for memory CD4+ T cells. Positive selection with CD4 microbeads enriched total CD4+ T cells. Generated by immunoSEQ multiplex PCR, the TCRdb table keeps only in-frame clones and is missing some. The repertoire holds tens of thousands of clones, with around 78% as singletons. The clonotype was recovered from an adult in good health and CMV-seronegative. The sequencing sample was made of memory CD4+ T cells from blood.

The CDR3 is CSVIRWASGSIYNEQFF. The CDR3 DNA reads as TGCAGCGTTATTCGGTGGGCTAGCGGGAGCATTTACAATGAGCAGTTCTTC. The chain recombines TRBV29-1 with TRBJ2-1, with TRBD2 matching over 10 bases. The CDR3 is 17 residues long. The V segment lost 5 bases and the J segment 4 bases; nucleotides outside the gene matches: 14. CDR1 is SQVTM, CDR2 ANQGSEA, per germline.